One and the same sample provided the 31 T cell receptor beta chains below, sequenced in a study of T cell repertoires in cytomegalovirus infection. A single record per CDR3 protein comes from TCRdb applying MiXCR to the reads. The sample includes about 450,000 distinct CDR3 sequences, roughly 30% of them seen just once. The sample consisted of PBMCs. These receptors were taken from a human donor in good health (CMV status not recorded). Some clones in this sample may be carry-over from other donors' samples.

This chain joins TRBV6-2 or TRBV6-3 and TRBJ2-5; perhaps TRBD2 as D (5 bases). Trimming stripped 2 bases from V and 2 bases from J, with 9 bases between. Germline CDR1 and CDR2: MNHEY and SVGEGT. The CDR3 sequence is 14 residues long. The CDR3 nucleotides read TGTGCCAGCAGTTACCCGGGGAGACAAGAGACCCAGTACTTC. Residues: CASSYPGRQETQYF.

This clonotype was observed a few times. This chain joins TRBV7-9 and TRBJ2-7; D perhaps matches TRBD1 (6 bases). Trimming removed 2 bases at V and 2 bases at J, with 10 bases between. The CDR3 sequence is 14 residues long. Per germline, CDR1 SEHNR and CDR2 FQNEAQ (reference sequence). CDR3 sequence (DNA): TGTGCCAGCAGCTTACGGGACACAACCTACGAGCAGTACTTC. It codes for CASSLRDTTYEQYF.

CDR3 region: CASSPQSSANSPLHF. In nucleotides, the CDR3 is TGTGCCAGCAGCCCCCAGAGTTCCGCTAATTCACCCCTCCACTTT. The chain employs TRBV7-9 and TRBJ1-6; the D is unclear. Germline V CDR1 and CDR2: SEHNR, FQNEAQ (reference sequence). The CDR3 covers 15 residues. V was clipped by 5 bases and J by 6 bases, with 14 bases between them.

The table lists this clonotype with a few counts. The J gene is TRBJ2-5, the V gene TRBV28, with TRBD1 identical over 11 bases. This CDR3 region has 14 residues. The germline V gene has CDR1 MDHEN and CDR2 SYDVKM. V shed 7 bases, J shed 5 bases, and the junction held 6 bases outside the gene matches. The CDR3 reads CASTRDRGTETQYF. CDR3 sequence (DNA): TGTGCCAGCACCCGGGACAGGGGGACTGAGACCCAGTACTTC.

This clonotype was detected ten times or more. This CDR3 is CASSQVGDTGELFF. CDR3 nucleotide sequence: TGCGCCAGCAGCCAAGTAGGGGACACCGGGGAGCTGTTTTTT. The V and J genes are TRBV4-3 and TRBJ2-2, with a possible D match to TRBD1 (5 bases). The CDR3 is made up of 14 amino acids. With 1 base removed from V and 3 bases from J, the gap between germline ends came to 6 bases. Germline CDR1 and CDR2: LGHNA and YSLEER.

This clonotype was counted ten times or more. The chain couples TRBV7-2 to TRBJ2-1, with D unclear. Germline V gene data show CDR1 as SGHTA and CDR2 as FQGNSA. Trimming removed 0 bases from V and 8 bases from J, with 11 bases in between. This CDR3 has 14 residues. In nucleotides, the CDR3 is TGTGCCAGCAGCTTAGCGATCGTTTACGATGAGCAGTTCTTC. Translation gives CASSLAIVYDEQFF.

V usage is TRBV28 and J usage is TRBJ2-7; tentative D call: TRBD2 (5 bases). Germline assignment: CDR1 MDHEN and CDR2 SYDVKM. The V gene lost 10 bases and the J gene lost 12 bases, with 25 bases spanning the gap. CDR3 size: 13 residues. The CDR3 nucleotides are TGTGCCATAAGCCCTGGGAGTTCCTACGAGATGTACTTC. This encodes CAISPGSSYEMYF.

The chain is built from TRBV4-1 and TRBJ2-7; TRBD2 might be the D (6 bases). The CDR3 covers 14 residues. The ends were cut back, 7 bases at V and 6 bases at J, with 19 bases in the middle. The germline gives CDR1 MGHRA, CDR2 YSYEKL. The CDR3 coding sequence is TGCGCCAGCACCCAGGGAGGTGCCCCAGCCGAGCAGTACTTC. This translates into CASTQGGAPAEQYF.

This clonotype was observed a handful of times. V and J are TRBV7-6 and TRBJ1-2; TRBD1 aligns across 8 bases. The germline gives CDR1 SGHVS, CDR2 FNYEAQ. This CDR3 contains 14 residues. V shed 5 bases and J 4 bases; nucleotides not matched to a gene: 6. For the CDR3, the DNA is TGTGCCAGCAGCCCCCGACAGGGGCCCTATGGCTACACCTTC. This translates into CASSPRQGPYGYTF.

This chain connects TRBV29-1 to TRBJ2-1, with D hard to call. The CDR3 contains 12 residues. Trimming cost V 1 base and J 9 bases, with 10 bases left between them. Germline CDR1 SQVTM, CDR2 ANQGSEA. For the CDR3, the DNA is TGCAGCGTTGAAGTTCTCCTCAGTGAGCAGTTCTTC. Its protein product is CSVEVLLSEQFF.

This clonotype has only one observation. The chain links TRBV6-1 to TRBJ1-6; possible D gene TRBD1, 5 bases. Germline CDR1 reads MNHNS; CDR2 reads SASEGT. This CDR3 is built from 14 residues. V was trimmed by 6 bases and J by 5 bases, leaving 11 bases between them. DNA of the CDR3: TGTGCCAGCAGCAGGGATGGAGATAATTCACCCCTCCACTTT. Its translation is CASSRDGDNSPLHF.

In regard to this clonotype: A much larger clonotype is one base distant, so this may be a read error. The chain carries TRBV11-2 and TRBJ2-7; 7 bases line up with TRBD1. The CDR3 runs to 17 residues. The germline gives CDR1 SGHAT, CDR2 FQNNGV. The CDR3 is CASSLDGSGGTRLEKYF. CDR3 in DNA: TGTGCCAGCAGCTTAGATGGCTCAGGGGGAACCCGGCTCGAGAAGTACTTC. Variable domain in full (rest from reference TRBV11-2 and TRBJ2-7): EAGVAQSPRYKIIEKRQSVAFWCNPISGHATLYWYQQILGQGPKLLIQFQNNGVVDDSQLPKDRFSAERLKGVDSTLKIQPAKLEDSAVYLCASSLDGSGGTRLEKYFGPGTRLTVT.

This chain connects TRBV10-3 to TRBJ2-2; 12 bases align to TRBD2. The CDR3 consists of 16 residues. Unmatched junction bases numbered 4, after V lost 5 bases and J lost 3 bases. Germline values: CDR1 ENHRY, CDR2 SYGVKD. CDR3 loop: CAISLRLAGDTGELFF. The CDR3 nucleotides are TGTGCCATCAGTCTGCGACTAGCGGGGGACACCGGGGAGCTGTTTTTT.

V and J are TRBV4-3 and TRBJ1-1, with TRBD1 as a possible D gene (5 bases). Trimming removed 3 bases at V and 1 base at J, with 12 bases between. CDR3 length: 15 amino acids. Germline values: CDR1 LGHNA, CDR2 YSLEER. The DNA of the CDR3 is TGCGCCAGCAGCCAGACGGGACGGCGGAACACTGAAGCTTTCTTT. This gives the protein CASSQTGRRNTEAFF.

The gene calls are TRBV6-5 and TRBJ2-3, with 9 bases fitting TRBD2. The CDR3 runs 17 residues. From germline, CDR1 is MNHEY and CDR2 SVGAGI. The V and J ends lost 5 bases and 4 bases, in that order; junction bases with no gene match: 13. DNA for the CDR3: TGTGCCAGCAGTCCGACCCCGGGCGGGGGGGGGGCAGATACGCAGTATTTT. This gives the protein CASSPTPGGGGADTQYF.

About this clonotype: A much larger clone differs from this one at a single base, so this may be a read error. Likely a read error: the CDR3 ends without its conserved phenylalanine or tryptophan. The chain carries TRBV7-2 and TRBJ2-2; D is undetermined. This CDR3 is 14 amino acids long. V shed 1 base and J shed 8 bases, with 11 bases lying between them. Germline V CDR1 and CDR2: SGHTA, FQGNSA. In nucleotides, the CDR3 is TGTGCCAGCAGCTTAGGACGCTCATTAGGGGAGCTGTTTTTG. Translated: CASSLGRSLGELFL.

J is TRBJ1-4 and V is TRBV20-1; D is possibly TRBD1 (5 bases). Germline CDR1 reads DFQATT; CDR2 reads SNEGSKA (reference sequence). The CDR3 sequence is 16 residues long. V was pared by 3 bases and J by 10 bases, with 24 bases between. The CDR3 spells CSASHIQESLRLKLFF. In nucleotides, the CDR3 is TGCAGTGCTAGCCATATACAGGAGTCCCTTAGATTAAAACTGTTTTTT.

This clonotype has just a few counts. The J gene is TRBJ2-2, the V gene TRBV15; 9 nucleotides agree with TRBD1. V shed 0 bases and J 6 bases; nucleotides not matched to a gene: 8. This CDR3 is 17 amino acids long. Germline assignment: CDR1 LNHNV and CDR2 YYDKDF (reference sequence). The CDR3 loop is CATSRDIDRGVPGELFF. The CDR3 bases are TGTGCCACCAGCAGAGATATTGACAGGGGGGTTCCCGGGGAGCTGTTTTTT.

In this sample, this clonotype turned up a few times. The chain is built from TRBV6-1 and TRBJ2-7; 10 nucleotides line up with TRBD1. With 5 bases clipped from V and 7 bases from J, the junction kept 11 bases outside the gene matches. There are 15 residues in the CDR3. Germline V gene sequence: CDR1 MNHNS, CDR2 SASEGT. The CDR3 is CASSTERQGAWEQYF. In nucleotides, the CDR3 is TGTGCCAGCAGTACCGAGCGACAGGGGGCTTGGGAGCAGTACTTC.

The V call is TRBV5-1, the J call TRBJ2-5; 9 bases align to TRBD2. Germline values: CDR1 SGHRS, CDR2 YFSETQ. The V segment lost 1 base and the J segment 4 bases; nucleotides outside the gene matches: 5. This CDR3 region has 15 residues. CDR3 sequence reads: CASSLPLAGPETQYF. In nucleotides, the CDR3 is TGCGCCAGCAGCTTGCCCCTAGCGGGGCCAGAGACCCAGTACTTC. The whole variable domain, remainder taken from reference TRBV5-1 and TRBJ2-5, is KAGVTQTPRYLIKTRGQQVTLSCSPISGHRSVSWYQQTPGQGLQFLFEYFSETQRNKGNFPGRFSGRQFSNSRSEMNVSTLELGDSALYLCASSLPLAGPETQYFGPGTRLLVL.

This CDR3 reads CSATDGNTEAFF. As DNA, the CDR3 is TGCAGTGCTACGGACGGGAACACTGAAGCTTTCTTT. The rearrangement links TRBV20-1 to TRBJ1-1; D is ambiguous. Germline-derived CDR1 and CDR2 are DFQATT and SNEGSKA (reference sequence). Trimming pared 4 bases from V and 1 base from J, leaving 7 bases between. This CDR3 has 12 amino acids.

This clonotype was picked up a small number of times. CDR3 nucleotides: TGTGCCAGCAGGGACAGGGGCATAACTACTAGCAATCAGCCCCAGCATTTT. This gives the protein CASRDRGITTSNQPQHF. The V gene is TRBV2, the J gene TRBJ1-5; TRBD1 aligns across 9 bases. The CDR3 covers 17 residues. V shed 6 bases, J shed 0 bases, and the junction held 9 bases outside the gene matches. Germline CDR1 SNHLY, CDR2 FYNNEI. The variable domain in full, completed from reference TRBV2 and TRBJ1-5, reads EPEVTQTPSHQVTQMGQEVILRCVPISNHLYFYWYRQILGQKVEFLVSFYNNEISEKSEIFDDQFSVERPDGSNFTLKIRSTKLEDSAMYFCASRDRGITTSNQPQHFGDGTRLSIL.

This clonotype was seen repeatedly, ten times or more. The rearrangement uses TRBV7-8 and TRBJ2-1, with 12 bases that match TRBD2. CDR3 length: 15 amino acids. Per the germline V gene, CDR1 is SGHVS and CDR2 is FQNEAQ. The V and J ends lost 3 bases and 10 bases, in that order; junction bases with no gene match: 7. This CDR3 is CASSFPSGGAGEQFF. For the CDR3, the DNA is TGTGCCAGCAGCTTCCCTAGCGGGGGGGCCGGGGAGCAGTTCTTC.

The V call is TRBV7-9, the J call TRBJ2-7, with D possibly being TRBD2 (6 bases). This CDR3 is 16 amino acids long. The V end lost 3 bases, the J end lost 5 bases, and 20 bases lay between the germline ends. Germline CDR1 SEHNR, CDR2 FQNEAQ (reference sequence). The CDR3 loop reads CASSFFGGSSRNEQYF. CDR3 nucleotide sequence: TGTGCCAGCAGCTTCTTTGGAGGGTCCTCCAGGAACGAGCAGTACTTC. Full variable domain (rest looked up from reference TRBV7-9 and TRBJ2-7): DTGVSQNPRHKITKRGQNVTFRCDPISEHNRLYWYRQTLGQGPEFLTYFQNEAQLEKSRLLSDRFSAERPKGSFSTLEIQRTEQGDSAMYLCASSFFGGSSRNEQYFGPGTRLTVT.

The rearrangement links TRBV19 to TRBJ1-4, with D uncertain. Between the trimmed V and J ends, which lost 11 bases and 7 bases, there was a span of 20 bases. Per the germline V gene, CDR1 is LNHDA and CDR2 is SQIVND (reference sequence). This CDR3 has 14 amino acids. Here the CDR3 reads CAWCDRGGCEKLFF. The CDR3 DNA reads TGTGCCTGGTGTGACCGTGGCGGTTGTGAAAAACTGTTTTTT.

As to this clonotype: Without the conserved terminal phenylalanine or tryptophan, this CDR3 likely stems from a read error. The rearrangement joins TRBV19 to TRBJ2-7; TRBD1 matches 9 bases. In germline, CDR1 is LNHDA, CDR2 SQIVND (reference sequence). The CDR3 runs to 16 residues. The V gene end was trimmed by 3 bases and the J gene end by 2 bases; junction bases not matched to a gene: 8. In nucleotides, the CDR3 is TGTGCCAGTAGTATTGGGCCCGGGACAGGGCCCTACGAGCAGTACTCC. It encodes CASSIGPGTGPYEQYS.

The chain uses TRBV20-1 and TRBJ2-7; D is unresolved. Trimming shortened V by 3 bases and J by 3 bases, and 15 bases separated the two germline ends. The length of the CDR3 is 14 residues. Germline CDR1 reads DFQATT; CDR2 reads SNEGSKA (reference sequence). CDR3 in DNA: TGCAGTGCTAGTCCTGGTTTAACTGTCTACGAGCAGTACTTC. Encoded protein: CSASPGLTVYEQYF.

In this sample, this clonotype turned up a few times. CDR3 region: CASSYSRTGGNGYTF. Here the CDR3 DNA reads TGTGCCAGCAGTTACTCCCGGACAGGGGGCAACGGCTACACCTTC. The chain employs TRBV6-5 and TRBJ1-2, with TRBD1 matching 11 bases. The ends lost 0 bases at V and 8 bases at J; junction bases unmatched: 5. The CDR3 is made up of 15 amino acids. Germline-derived CDR1 and CDR2 are MNHEY and SVGAGI.

This clonotype turned up a few times. This chain joins TRBV27 and TRBJ2-3; 7 bases match TRBD1. CDR1 is MNHEY and CDR2 is SMNVEV in the germline V gene (reference sequence). Germline trimming cut 6 bases from V and 4 bases from J; bases unmatched to any gene: 4. This CDR3 has 13 residues. The CDR3 sequence is CASSQQGPDTQYF. The CDR3 coding sequence is TGTGCCAGCAGCCAACAGGGGCCAGATACGCAGTATTTT.

The V call is TRBV29-1, the J call TRBJ1-1; a possible D gene is TRBD1 (6 bases). The germline CDR1 and CDR2 sequences are SQVTM and ANQGSEA. Trimming cost V 7 bases and J 3 bases, with 18 bases left between them. The CDR3 has 14 amino acids. This CDR3 is CSANTGTWYTEAFF. The CDR3 nucleotides are TGCAGCGCAAATACAGGGACTTGGTACACTGAAGCTTTCTTT.

This clonotype is a singleton in its sample. This chain connects TRBV19 to TRBJ1-5; 7 bases line up with TRBD1. The CDR3 sequence is 20 residues long. The germline gives CDR1 LNHDA, CDR2 SQIVND (reference sequence). Trimming cost V 4 bases and J 0 bases; bases outside gene matches: 18. The CDR3 protein is CASSRAMTGNIKYSNQPQHF. The DNA of the CDR3 is TGTGCCAGTAGTAGAGCAATGACAGGGAACATAAAATATAGCAATCAGCCCCAGCATTTT.